These T cell receptor beta chains were read from a single sample in a study of T cells after yellow fever vaccination. In TCRdb, the 5' RACE reads were re-called with MiXCR into one record per CDR3 protein. The sample lists hundreds of thousands of distinct CDR3 sequences; approximately 13% were seen once. Sequenced material: PBMCs, taken on the day of the yellow fever booster vaccination. These receptor sequences come from a man aged 25-40 years who received the YFV17D yellow fever vaccine. CDR3s include the opening cysteine and the closing phenylalanine or tryptophan. D genes are given only for firm matches. Where a row states a size, it is once, few, many or the class of an expanded clone; other rows omit it.

CDR3aa,CDR3nt,abundance,d_gene,j_gene,v_gene
CSAITPGQRAKNIQYF,TGCAGTGCTATTACCCCGGGACAGAGGGCCAAAAACATTCAGTACTTC,.,TRBD1,TRBJ2-4,TRBV20-1
CASSVQAGAVDTQYF,TGTGCCAGCAGCGTACAAGCGGGAGCGGTAGATACGCAGTATTTT,many,TRBD2,TRBJ2-3,TRBV9
CASSQGSGDYNEQFF,TGTGCCAGCAGCCAAGGCTCGGGAGACTACAATGAGCAGTTCTTC,few,.,TRBJ2-1,TRBV4-2
CASSLRQGSDEQFF,TGTGCCAGCAGCCTGCGGCAGGGAAGTGATGAGCAGTTCTTC,.,.,TRBJ2-1,TRBV14
CSVGPRLNNEQFF,TGCAGCGTGGGACCTCGACTAAACAATGAGCAGTTCTTC,few,.,TRBJ2-1,TRBV29-1
CASRWAGDTDTQYF,TGTGCCAGCAGATGGGCGGGTGACACAGATACGCAGTATTTT,.,.,TRBJ2-3,TRBV7-8
CASRAGTRPQETQYF,TGCGCCAGCAGAGCCGGGACTAGGCCTCAAGAGACCCAGTACTTC,.,TRBD2,TRBJ2-5,TRBV4-3
CASSLLRREGEQYF,TGTGCCAGCAGCTTACTCCGCAGGGAGGGCGAGCAGTACTTC,few,TRBD2,TRBJ2-7,TRBV7-9
CASSRRLSTDTQYF,TGTGCCAGCAGTCGGCGGTTAAGCACAGATACGCAGTATTTT,.,.,TRBJ2-3,TRBV27
CASKDPPNYGYTF,TGCGCCAGCAAGGACCCTCCCAACTATGGCTACACCTTC,few,.,TRBJ1-2,TRBV5-1
CASSPAPFYEQYF,TGTGCCAGCAGCCCGGCCCCATTCTACGAGCAGTACTTC,few,.,TRBJ2-7,TRBV11-2
CASNTQGSGEQFF,TGTGCCAGCAACACCCAGGGTAGCGGTGAGCAGTTCTTC,few,.,TRBJ2-1,TRBV7-9
CSARGIKADSYNEQFF,TGCAGTGCCCGGGGAATAAAAGCGGACTCCTACAATGAGCAGTTCTTC,few,.,TRBJ2-1,TRBV29-1
CASSLGGLASNEQFF,TGTGCCAGCAGCTTAGGGGGACTAGCGAGCAACGAGCAGTTCTTC,few,TRBD2,TRBJ2-1,TRBV7-2
CSVMTQGEKLFF,TGCAGCGTTATGACTCAGGGGGAAAAACTGTTTTTT,.,.,TRBJ1-4,TRBV29-1
CCARDGGLAGVETQYF,TGCTGTGCTAGAGATGGCGGACTAGCGGGAGTAGAGACCCAGTACTTC,.,TRBD2,TRBJ2-5,TRBV20-1
CAWARLNTEAFF,TGTGCCTGGGCCCGTTTGAACACTGAAGCTTTCTTT,few,.,TRBJ1-1,TRBV30
CASSSTIRHDNEQFF,TGTGCCAGCAGTTCTACTATAAGACACGACAATGAGCAGTTCTTC,many,.,TRBJ2-1,TRBV12-3/TRBV12-4
CASKRSSGEQFF,TGTGCCAGCAAACGGAGCTCAGGCGAGCAGTTCTTC,few,.,TRBJ2-1,TRBV28
CSGGTGPAKNIQYF,TGCAGCGGCGGGACAGGTCCAGCCAAAAACATTCAGTACTTC,few,TRBD1,TRBJ2-4,TRBV29-1
CASTDREKETQYF,TGCGCCAGCACGGACAGGGAGAAAGAGACCCAGTACTTC,.,TRBD1,TRBJ2-5,TRBV5-1
CATSRDKGGSYNEQFF,TGTGCCACCAGCAGAGATAAGGGCGGGAGTTACAATGAGCAGTTCTTC,few,TRBD2,TRBJ2-1,TRBV15
CSVLIPGANVLTF,TGCAGTGTTTTAATTCCTGGGGCCAACGTCCTGACTTTC,.,.,TRBJ2-6,TRBV20-1
CASFDRLTYEQYF,TGTGCCAGTTTCGACAGGTTAACCTACGAGCAGTACTTC,few,.,TRBJ2-7,TRBV6-2/TRBV6-3
CASSQDRAEETVSSPLHF,TGCGCCAGCAGCCAAGATCGGGCCGAAGAGACGGTCTCTTCACCCCTCCACTTT,.,.,TRBJ1-6,TRBV4-3
CATSRERYDREYF,TGTGCCACCAGCAGAGAGAGATATGACAGGGAGTACTTC,.,TRBD1,TRBJ2-4,TRBV15
CAISESLTSQDTQYF,TGTGCCATCAGTGAGTCTCTAACTAGTCAGGATACGCAGTATTTT,.,.,TRBJ2-3,TRBV10-3
CASSGGQGQTQYF,TGTGCCAGCAGCGGGGGACAGGGGCAGACCCAGTACTTC,.,TRBD1,TRBJ2-5,TRBV7-2
CASSFNGLSYEQYF,TGTGCCAGCAGTTTCAACGGGCTATCCTACGAGCAGTACTTC,.,.,TRBJ2-7,TRBV12-3/TRBV12-4
CSVPRGGSTDTQYF,TGCAGCGTCCCCCGGGGGGGAAGCACAGATACGCAGTATTTT,few,TRBD2,TRBJ2-3,TRBV29-1
CSVGDDEYNEQFF,TGCAGCGTCGGGGACGATGAGTACAATGAGCAGTTCTTC,few,.,TRBJ2-1,TRBV29-1
CASSRDGTGELFF,TGCGCCAGCAGCCGGGACGGCACCGGGGAGCTGTTTTTT,.,.,TRBJ2-2,TRBV5-1
CSATKPGAKQETQYF,TGCAGTGCCACGAAACCGGGGGCTAAACAAGAGACCCAGTACTTC,.,.,TRBJ2-5,TRBV20-1
CASSLTSGINSYEQYF,TGTGCCAGCAGCTTGACTAGCGGGATAAACTCCTACGAGCAGTACTTC,.,TRBD2,TRBJ2-7,TRBV7-2
CASSLAVESTGELFF,TGTGCCAGCAGTTTAGCAGTAGAGAGCACCGGGGAGCTGTTTTTT,few,.,TRBJ2-2,TRBV12-3/TRBV12-4
CASSLDPEPSTDTQYF,TGTGCCAGCAGCTTAGACCCGGAGCCGAGCACAGATACGCAGTATTTT,.,.,TRBJ2-3,TRBV5-4
CASSLRPPRPEQFF,TGTGCCAGCAGTTTAAGGCCACCCCGTCCTGAGCAGTTCTTC,.,.,TRBJ2-1,TRBV12-3/TRBV12-4
CASSEALNEQFF,TGTGCCAGCAGTGAAGCGCTTAATGAGCAGTTCTTC,.,.,TRBJ2-1,TRBV2
CAISETGPNYTF,TGTGCCATCAGTGAGACAGGGCCAAACTACACCTTC,.,.,TRBJ1-2,TRBV10-3
CASSQVGFPSYEQYF,TGTGCCAGCAGCCAAGTCGGATTCCCATCCTACGAGCAGTACTTC,many,.,TRBJ2-7,TRBV3-1
CASAEGAYEQYF,TGCGCCAGCGCCGAGGGGGCGTACGAGCAGTACTTC,few,TRBD1,TRBJ2-7,TRBV10-2
CASSKLAGHYNEQFF,TGTGCCAGCAGCAAACTAGCGGGCCATTACAATGAGCAGTTCTTC,.,TRBD2,TRBJ2-1,TRBV11-2
CASSDPSYRATQYF,TGTGCCAGCAGCGATCCTAGCTACCGTGCTACGCAGTATTTT,.,.,TRBJ2-3,TRBV5-4
CASTRLTGEGTEAFF,TGTGCCAGCACACGATTGACAGGGGAAGGCACTGAAGCTTTCTTT,.,TRBD1,TRBJ1-1,TRBV18
CASSWGQGDYQPQHF,TGTGCCAGCAGCTGGGGACAGGGCGATTATCAGCCCCAGCATTTT,.,TRBD1,TRBJ1-5,TRBV7-9
CATSSAIGQEWTGELFF,TGTGCCACCAGCAGTGCTATTGGACAGGAGTGGACCGGGGAGCTGTTTTTT,.,TRBD1,TRBJ2-2,TRBV15
CSTRSGYDGYTF,TGCAGCACCCGTTCTGGGTACGATGGCTACACCTTC,.,.,TRBJ1-2,TRBV29-1
CSASSGNHYEQYF,TGCAGTGCTTCTAGCGGGAACCACTACGAGCAGTACTTC,once,TRBD2,TRBJ2-7,TRBV20-1
CASSRQAHVALHF,TGTGCCAGCTCACGACAGGCACATGTGGCCCTCCACTTT,many,.,TRBJ1-6,TRBV18
CATSSTRGHGELFF,TGTGCCACCAGCTCGACGAGGGGACACGGGGAGCTGTTTTTT,few,.,TRBJ2-2,TRBV15
CASTLRGGDSTDTQYF,TGCGCCAGCACCCTCCGTGGCGGGGATAGCACAGATACGCAGTATTTT,few,.,TRBJ2-3,TRBV5-1
CASSLFEGGTGELFF,TGTGCCAGCAGCTTATTTGAGGGAGGGACCGGGGAGCTGTTTTTT,.,TRBD2,TRBJ2-2,TRBV7-3
CSVGTGPRTGELFF,TGCAGCGTTGGGACCGGGCCGAGGACCGGGGAGCTGTTTTTT,.,.,TRBJ2-2,TRBV29-1